This T cell receptor (beta chain) is drawn from a study of control samples from healthy donors and cancer patients. Germline CDR1 is SGHNT and CDR2 is YYREEE (reference sequence). The V end lost 1 base, the J end lost 0 bases, and 10 bases lay between the germline ends. This CDR3 is 15 amino acids long. This table comes from immunoSEQ multiplex PCR, and its TCRdb copy is limited to in-frame clones, with some not included. The sample records more than 75,000 clones, about 80% being singletons. This receptor was taken from a woman aged 30 to 39 in good health. Sequenced sample: blood. The chain is built from TRBV5-4 and TRBJ1-2, with unresolved D. CDR3 region: CASSLMTATNYGYTF. DNA for the CDR3: TGTGCCAGCAGCTTGATGACTGCCACTAACTATGGCTACACCTTC.